Each of the 27 T cell receptor beta chains below was sequenced from the same sample in a study of shared clonotypes between healthy human individuals (dated by TCRdb to between 2020 and 2021). Receptors were amplified or captured by the immunoSEQ multiplex PCR assay. The table was pulled from immuneACCESS by TCRdb, which kept in-frame rearrangements only. Such tables lose some clones; where checked, under half of the loss comes from unresolved V genes, and the rest has no known cause. The sample data list a few hundred thousand clones, and about 97% of these were observed just once. The top ten clones comprise about 0.32% of the sample. What was sequenced was memory CD8+ T cells sorted from blood. The cell subset or site label on this specimen signifies: CD45RO+ cells pooled with CCR7-negative TemRA cells. These receptor sequences come from a man aged 25-45 years in good health.

The chain recombines TRBV10-3 with TRBJ2-5, with D perhaps TRBD2 (6 bases). Deletions cut 6 bases from V and 4 bases from J, with 15 bases between. Germline CDR1 ENHRY, CDR2 SYGVKD. The length of the CDR3 is 14 residues. CDR3 coding DNA: TGTGCCATCAGGCGGGACCCACTCTCAGAGACCCAGTACTTC. It yields the protein CAIRRDPLSETQYF.

The chain employs TRBV9 and TRBJ2-1, with 13 bases fitting TRBD2. The V gene end was trimmed by 5 bases and the J gene end by 2 bases; junction bases not matched to a gene: 4. The length of the CDR3 is 16 residues. Germline assignment: CDR1 SGDLS and CDR2 YYNGEE. The CDR3 region is CASRGGTSGTYNEQFF. CDR3 nucleotides: TGTGCCAGCAGGGGCGGGACTAGCGGGACCTACAATGAGCAGTTCTTC. Using reference TRBV9 and TRBJ2-1 for the parts outside the CDR3, the full variable domain is DSGVTQTPKHLITATGQRVTLRCSPRSGDLSVYWYQQSLDQGLQFLIQYYNGEERAKGNILERFSAQQFPDLHSELNLSSLELGDSALYFCASRGGTSGTYNEQFFGPGTRLTVL.

Concerning this clone: Other DNA sequences from this sample encode an identical CDR3 as well. This chain uses TRBV28 with TRBJ2-7, with D possibly called TRBD1 or TRBD2 (5 bases each). Trimming removed 3 bases at V and 0 bases at J, with 6 bases between. Looked up from germline, CDR1 is MDHEN and CDR2 is SYDVKM. The CDR3 loop spans 13 amino acids. Written as DNA, the CDR3 is TGTGCCAGCAGTTTTGGGGGCTCCTACGAGCAGTACTTC. Its protein is CASSFGGSYEQYF.

The chain recombines TRBV7-2 with TRBJ2-7, with TRBD2 matching 11 bases. In germline, CDR1 is SGHTA, CDR2 FQGNSA. This CDR3 spans 15 amino acids. V lost 5 bases to trimming and J lost 3 bases; unmatched junction nucleotides: 6. CDR3 bases: TGTGCCAGCAGCCCTGATAGCGGGAGGGGCTACGAGCAGTACTTC. It codes for CASSPDSGRGYEQYF.

The genes are TRBV7-9 and TRBJ2-6, with D perhaps TRBD1 (6 bases). Germline V gene sequence: CDR1 SEHNR, CDR2 FQNEAQ (reference sequence). The V gene lost 4 bases and the J gene lost 1 base, with 17 bases spanning the gap. The CDR3 spans 18 residues. The CDR3 DNA sequence: TGTGCCAGCAGCTCTATCAGGACAGCGCCGTCTGGGGCCAACGTCCTGACTTTC. This gives the protein CASSSIRTAPSGANVLTF.

The V and J genes are TRBV28 and TRBJ2-7; D possibly corresponds to TRBD2 (5 bases). Per the germline V gene, CDR1 is MDHEN and CDR2 is SYDVKM. CDR3 length: 12 amino acids. V lost 6 bases and J lost 5, with 11 bases in between. The CDR3 coding sequence is TGTGCCAGCAGGACAACTAGGGACGAGCAGTACTTC. Protein sequence: CASRTTRDEQYF. The complete variable domain, with remaining parts taken from reference TRBV28 and TRBJ2-7, reads DVKVTQSSRYLVKRTGEKVFLECVQDMDHENMFWYRQDPGLGLRLIYFSYDVKMKEKGDIPEGYSVSREKKERFSLILESASTNQTSMYLCASRTTRDEQYFGPGTRLTVT.

The chain links TRBV5-1 to TRBJ2-7; TRBD1 agrees at 8 bases. Germline V CDR1 and CDR2: SGHRS, YFSETQ. The ends lost 2 bases at V and 4 bases at J; junction bases unmatched: 8. This CDR3 region has 15 residues. CDR3 bases: TGCGCCAGCAGCTTCTTGGGGACAGGATCTTACGAGCAGTACTTC. Translated, it gives CASSFLGTGSYEQYF. The full variable domain, rest sourced from reference TRBV5-1 and TRBJ2-7, is KAGVTQTPRYLIKTRGQQVTLSCSPISGHRSVSWYQQTPGQGLQFLFEYFSETQRNKGNFPGRFSGRQFSNSRSEMNVSTLELGDSALYLCASSFLGTGSYEQYFGPGTRLTVT.

This clone was observed a single time. The chain uses TRBV11-2 and TRBJ2-7; TRBD2 aligns across 11 bases. Germline lookup yields CDR1 SGHAT and CDR2 FQNNGV. V lost 5 bases, J lost 3 bases, and 9 bases stayed unmatched. The CDR3 spans 16 residues. The CDR3 region has the DNA TGTGCCAGCAGCCGATCTAGCGGGAGGACAAACTACGAGCAGTACTTC. Protein: CASSRSSGRTNYEQYF. Supplemented by reference TRBV11-2 and TRBJ2-7, the full variable domain reads EAGVAQSPRYKIIEKRQSVAFWCNPISGHATLYWYQQILGQGPKLLIQFQNNGVVDDSQLPKDRFSAERLKGVDSTLKIQPAKLEDSAVYLCASSRSSGRTNYEQYFGPGTRLTVT.

This sequence joins TRBV7-2 and TRBJ1-2, with 9 bases matching TRBD1. This CDR3 region has 16 residues. Germline loops: CDR1 SGHTA, CDR2 FQGNSA. Trimming removed 1 base from V and 4 bases from J; junction bases left unmatched: 7. In nucleotides, the CDR3 is TGTGCCAGCAGCTTAGATCCGGGACAGGGCTCCTATGGCTACACCTTC. This translates into CASSLDPGQGSYGYTF. Drawing the rest from reference TRBV7-2 and TRBJ1-2, the complete variable domain is GAGVSQSPSNKVTEKGKDVELRCDPISGHTALYWYRQSLGQGLEFLIYFQGNSAPDKSGLPSDRFSAERTGGSVSTLTIQRTQQEDSAVYLCASSLDPGQGSYGYTFGSGTRLTVV.

This chain links TRBV4-1 with TRBJ1-1, with 7 bases identical to TRBD1. Trimming took 0 bases from V and 0 from J; bases not matched to a gene: 4. The CDR3 runs to 16 residues. Germline values: CDR1 MGHRA, CDR2 YSYEKL. The CDR3 bases are TGCGCCAGCAGCCAAGATGTCGGACAGGTGAACACTGAAGCTTTCTTT. This sequence encodes CASSQDVGQVNTEAFF.

The chain carries TRBV6-6 and TRBJ2-2; 8 bases align to TRBD1. The germline CDR1 and CDR2 sequences are MNHNY and SVGAGI (reference sequence). The CDR3 extends over 16 amino acids. The junction had 6 bases not matched to a gene; V was cut back by 1 base and J by 5 bases. Here the CDR3 reads CASSYLIGQGTGELFF. The CDR3 DNA follows: TGTGCCAGCAGTTACTTAATCGGACAGGGAACCGGGGAGCTGTTTTTT.

The chain combines TRBV27 with TRBJ1-2; 12 bases line up with TRBD1. After removal of 8 bases from V and 6 bases from J, the junction contained 4 bases not matched to a gene. The V gene's germline CDR1 is MNHEY and CDR2 SMNVEV (reference sequence). CDR3 size: 13 residues. The CDR3 region has the DNA TGTGCCAGCTCGGGACAGGGGGCGAATGGCTACACCTTC. This gives the protein CASSGQGANGYTF.

V and J are TRBV30 and TRBJ1-4; a weak D match, TRBD1 (5 bases). From germline, CDR1 is GTSNPN and CDR2 SVGIG (reference sequence). The CDR3 loop spans 14 amino acids. Trimming took 5 bases from V and 0 from J, leaving 10 bases between them. CDR3 in DNA: TGTGCCTGGTGGGACCCTGCAACTAATGAAAAACTGTTTTTT. This sequence encodes CAWWDPATNEKLFF.

Here the CDR3 reads CASNLLLALHEQFF. DNA of the CDR3: TGTGCCAGCAATCTCTTACTAGCTCTCCATGAGCAGTTCTTC. The V call is TRBV2, the J call TRBJ2-1, with a weak D call TRBD2 (6 bases). The V gene's germline CDR1 is SNHLY and CDR2 FYNNEI. The V end was cut by 7 bases, the J end by 8 bases, with 18 bases between. There are 14 residues in the CDR3.

The chain recombines TRBV20-1 with TRBJ2-7, with D unclear. Germline V gene sequence: CDR1 DFQATT, CDR2 SNEGSKA (reference sequence). The CDR3 runs to 10 residues. Trimming removed 7 bases from V and 3 bases from J, with 7 bases in between. The CDR3 reads CSVGIYEQYF. The CDR3 region has the DNA TGCAGTGTGGGCATCTACGAGCAGTACTTC.

The chain recombines TRBV7-9 with TRBJ2-1, with D uncertain. Trimming removed 2 bases at V and 14 bases at J, with 13 bases between. The CDR3 runs 12 residues. Germline lookup yields CDR1 SEHNR and CDR2 FQNEAQ (reference sequence). The CDR3 loop reads CASSLMARWEFF. CDR3 bases: TGTGCCAGCAGCTTAATGGCTAGGTGGGAGTTCTTC. Using reference TRBV7-9 and TRBJ2-1 for the parts outside the CDR3, the full variable domain is DTGVSQNPRHKITKRGQNVTFRCDPISEHNRLYWYRQTLGQGPEFLTYFQNEAQLEKSRLLSDRFSAERPKGSFSTLEIQRTEQGDSAMYLCASSLMARWEFFGPGTRLTVL.

The V gene is TRBV5-4, the J gene TRBJ1-3, with D perhaps TRBD1 (5 bases). Trimming cost V 4 bases and J 0 bases, with 14 bases left between them. Germline V gene lookup returns CDR1 SGHNT and CDR2 YYREEE (reference sequence). CDR3 size: 16 residues. Written as DNA, the CDR3 is TGTGCCAGCAGCCCAGGGTCACTAAGCTCTGGAAACACCATATATTTT. Protein sequence: CASSPGSLSSGNTIYF.

The rearrangement links TRBV4-1 to TRBJ1-5; no firm D call. Germline CDR1 MGHRA, CDR2 YSYEKL. The germline V and J ends were trimmed by 1 base and 1 base, with 11 bases remaining between them. The CDR3 is made up of 16 amino acids. CDR3 sequence reads: CASSQVAAKSNQPQHF. As DNA, the CDR3 is TGCGCCAGCAGCCAAGTGGCCGCCAAGAGCAATCAGCCCCAGCATTTT.

The gene calls are TRBV27 and TRBJ2-1, with 14 bases aligning to TRBD2. Germline values: CDR1 MNHEY, CDR2 SMNVEV (reference sequence). The CDR3 totals 16 residues. The trim removed 6 bases at V and 4 bases at J, leaving 5 bases unmatched. Here the CDR3 DNA reads TGTGCCAGCAGGGAGACTAGCGGGAGGGCTTACAATGAGCAGTTCTTC. Translation gives CASRETSGRAYNEQFF.

Note on this clone: Compared with germline, one end of the junction differs, possibly owing to a read error. This same CDR3 is encoded by further DNA sequences in the sample. This chain joins TRBV5-1 and TRBJ2-7; D uncertain. This CDR3 is 11 amino acids long. Germline CDR1 reads SGHRS; CDR2 reads YFSETQ. The CDR3 DNA reads TGCGCCAGCAGCTTGGGCCACGAACAGTACTTC. This codes for CASSLGHEQYF. The entire variable domain, with the rest obtained from reference TRBV5-1 and TRBJ2-7, is as follows: KAGVTQTPRYLIKTRGQQVTLSCSPISGHRSVSWYQQTPGQGLQFLFEYFSETQRNKGNFPGRFSGRQFSNSRSEMNVSTLELGDSALYLCASSLGHEQYFGPGTRLTVT.

A note on this clone: Other DNA sequences in the sample encode the same CDR3. This sequence joins TRBV5-1 and TRBJ1-3; tentative D call: TRBD1 (5 bases). The CDR3 spans 14 residues. Trimming removed 0 bases from V and 2 bases from J, with 6 bases in between. CDR1 is SGHRS, CDR2 YFSETQ, per germline. The CDR3 coding sequence is TGCGCCAGCAGCTTGGGGGGCACTGGAAACACCATATATTTT. Amino acids: CASSLGGTGNTIYF.

V is TRBV5-4 and J is TRBJ2-3; D gene ambiguous. Germline CDR1 SGHNT, CDR2 YYREEE (reference sequence). The CDR3 is 15 amino acids. Deletions cut 0 bases from V and 2 bases from J, with 10 bases between. CDR3 in amino acids: CASSLAGVHTDTQYF. CDR3 coding DNA: TGTGCCAGCAGCTTGGCCGGAGTCCACACAGATACGCAGTATTTT.

This chain connects TRBV6-5 to TRBJ2-2, with D possibly being TRBD1 (5 bases). The germline gives CDR1 MNHEY, CDR2 SVGAGI. The V end lost 4 bases, the J end lost 6 bases, and 12 bases lay between the germline ends. The CDR3 runs to 14 residues. As DNA, the CDR3 is TGTGCCAGCAGTTCGCAGGGCCCACCCGGGGAGCTGTTTTTT. Its protein product is CASSSQGPPGELFF.

With regard to this clone: This sample also contains other DNA sequences that code for the same CDR3. The V call is TRBV28, the J call TRBJ2-2; no definite D call. Germline V gene data show CDR1 as MDHEN and CDR2 as SYDVKM. This CDR3 comprises 11 residues. Trimming took 1 base from V and 6 from J, leaving 0 bases between them. The CDR3 here is CASSLSGELFF. CDR3 in DNA: TGTGCCAGCAGTTTATCCGGGGAGCTGTTTTTT.

The rearrangement uses TRBV5-1 and TRBJ2-3; D call uncertain. The germline V gene has CDR1 SGHRS and CDR2 YFSETQ. The CDR3 spans 15 residues. V lost 4 bases to trimming and J lost 1 base, with 13 bases between them. This CDR3 is CASSETRIGTDTQYF. The CDR3, as DNA: TGCGCCAGCAGCGAAACCAGGATAGGCACAGATACGCAGTATTTT.

This chain connects TRBV28 to TRBJ2-5, with D unresolved. The CDR3 covers 14 residues. The V end lost 3 bases, the J end lost 4 bases, and 12 bases lay between the germline ends. Germline CDR1 MDHEN, CDR2 SYDVKM. In DNA form, the CDR3 reads TGTGCCAGCAGTTTGCTAGGGCGTGGAGAGACCCAGTACTTC. Its translation: CASSLLGRGETQYF.

This chain connects TRBV6-5 to TRBJ2-7, with D maybe TRBD1 (6 bases). This CDR3 has 14 residues. The V gene lost 6 bases and the J gene lost 1 base, with 13 bases spanning the gap. Germline V gene sequence: CDR1 MNHEY, CDR2 SVGAGI. The CDR3 coding sequence is TGTGCCAGCAGAAATTCCGGGACATCCTACGAGCAGTACTTC. It codes for CASRNSGTSYEQYF.